Listed here are 12 T cell receptor beta chains from one sample, sequenced in a study of identical twins. TCRdb called the 5' RACE reads again in MiXCR, with one record for every CDR3 protein. Among a few hundred thousand distinct CDR3 sequences listed, roughly 9% were seen once. The sequencing sample was made of naive T cells sorted from blood. The receptors shown here come from a woman aged 50 to 60 in good health.

Many counts were recorded for this clonotype. The chain links TRBV7-9 to TRBJ1-4, with a weak D call TRBD1 (6 bases). V lost 6 bases to trimming and J lost 5 bases, with 13 bases between them. This CDR3 is 14 amino acids long. Germline CDR1 is SEHNR and CDR2 is FQNEAQ (reference sequence). The chain's CDR3 is CASRQQGMNEKLFF. The CDR3 region has the DNA TGTGCCAGCAGGCAACAGGGCATGAATGAAAAACTGTTTTTT.

The chain uses TRBV27 and TRBJ2-1; a weak D match, TRBD1 (7 bases). V was clipped by 1 base and J by 9 bases, with 16 bases between them. The CDR3 sequence is 15 residues long. Germline CDR1 is MNHEY and CDR2 is SMNVEV (reference sequence). CDR3 sequence: CASSLLTGRLSEQFF. CDR3 DNA: TGTGCCAGCAGTTTATTGACAGGGAGGTTGAGTGAGCAGTTCTTC.

There are a few counts of this clonotype. The rearrangement links TRBV2 to TRBJ1-3; D is possibly TRBD1 (5 bases). V lost 6 bases to trimming and J lost 0 bases, with 12 bases between them. Per the germline V gene, CDR1 is SNHLY and CDR2 is FYNNEI. This CDR3 region has 15 residues. The CDR3 sequence: CASRKGADSGNTIYF. The DNA of the CDR3 is TGTGCCAGCAGGAAAGGGGCAGACTCTGGAAACACCATATATTTT. Variable domain in full (rest from reference TRBV2 and TRBJ1-3): EPEVTQTPSHQVTQMGQEVILRCVPISNHLYFYWYRQILGQKVEFLVSFYNNEISEKSEIFDDQFSVERPDGSNFTLKIRSTKLEDSAMYFCASRKGADSGNTIYFGEGSWLTVV.

This clonotype was seen a handful of times. V and J are TRBV20-1 and TRBJ2-3; TRBD2 matches at 9 bases. CDR3 length: 16 amino acids. J was trimmed by 4 bases and V by 1 base; bases with no gene match: 9. CDR1 and CDR2 from the germline V gene are DFQATT and SNEGSKA (reference sequence). CDR3 nucleotide sequence: TGCAGTGCTAGAGTGAAGATAGCGGGAGCGGCAGATACGCAGTATTTT. Its protein product is CSARVKIAGAADTQYF.

This clonotype was picked up a small number of times. The V and J genes are TRBV24-1 and TRBJ1-1, with D tentatively TRBD1 (5 bases). The CDR3 extends over 13 amino acids. The germline V and J ends were trimmed by 6 bases and 5 bases, with 12 bases remaining between them. Germline-derived CDR1 and CDR2 are KGHDR and SFDVKD. The DNA of the CDR3 is TGTGCCACCAGTCTTGGAGGGGTGACTGAAGCTTTCTTT. Amino acids: CATSLGGVTEAFF.

This sequence joins TRBV5-6 and TRBJ2-2; tentatively, D is TRBD1 (5 bases). V was shortened by 4 bases and J by 1 base, with 14 bases between the two germline ends. Germline values: CDR1 SGHDT, CDR2 YYEEEE. The CDR3 runs 16 residues. The DNA of the CDR3 is TGTGCCAGCAGCCCAGACCTAGGACAGAACACCGGGGAGCTGTTTTTT. Encoded protein: CASSPDLGQNTGELFF.

In this sample, this clonotype turned up many times. V usage is TRBV20-1 and J usage is TRBJ2-1, with 10 positions matching TRBD2. The CDR3 spans 15 residues. Germline V CDR1 and CDR2: DFQATT, SNEGSKA (reference sequence). The V and J ends lost 0 bases and 6 bases, in that order; junction bases with no gene match: 5. The CDR3 DNA reads as TGCAGTGCTAGAGATGGACGGACTAGCGGCAATGAGCAGTTCTTC. Protein: CSARDGRTSGNEQFF.

Note on this clonotype: It is unclear where the CDR3 begins or ends on the DNA, so no DNA is shown, and the CDR3 is as TCRdb lists it. CDR3 in amino acids: CASSLGVGGGSFF. The rearrangement uses TRBV12-3 or TRBV12-4 and TRBJ2-1; the D segment call TRBD1 is taken from the table without a DNA check. The CDR3 is 13 residues long, counting both termini.

This clonotype has only a few counts. The V gene is TRBV14, the J gene TRBJ2-2, with unresolved D. This CDR3 spans 14 amino acids. V was shortened by 2 bases and J by 5 bases, with 9 bases between the two germline ends. The germline V gene has CDR1 SGHDN and CDR2 FVKESK. The CDR3 DNA reads TGTGCCAGCAGCCAATCGCTTTGGACCGGGGAGCTGTTTTTT. It codes for CASSQSLWTGELFF.

The chain is built from TRBV20-1 and TRBJ2-7; D uncertain. Per germline, CDR1 DFQATT and CDR2 SNEGSKA (reference sequence). The V end was cut by 7 bases, the J end by 2 bases, with 15 bases between. This CDR3 has 13 residues. In nucleotides, the CDR3 is TGCAGTGTTCTTAACCCGGTCCCCTACGAGCAGTACTTC. Translation: CSVLNPVPYEQYF.

The genes are TRBV5-6 and TRBJ2-7; maybe TRBD2 (6 bases). The CDR3 length is 14 residues. From germline, CDR1 is SGHDT and CDR2 YYEEEE. The germline V and J ends were trimmed by 2 bases and 5 bases, with 14 bases remaining between them. This chain's CDR3 is CASSFGRRSDEQYV. CDR3 DNA: TGTGCCAGCAGCTTTGGGAGGCGGTCGGACGAGCAGTACGTC.

The chain links TRBV6-6 to TRBJ2-3; 14 bases fit TRBD2. This CDR3 spans 17 amino acids. Germline loops: CDR1 MNHNY, CDR2 SVGAGI (reference sequence). Germline trimming cut 3 bases from V and 4 bases from J; bases unmatched to any gene: 6. The CDR3 DNA sequence: TGTGCCAGCAGTTATTACGGGACTAGCGGGAGCGCAGATACGCAGTATTTT. Translated, it gives CASSYYGTSGSADTQYF.